This TCR beta chain was retrieved from a study of T cell repertoires in cytomegalovirus infection (dated by TCRdb to between 2019 and 2020). A note on the overall study: Because public TCR beta signatures pointed to carriage of CMV infection together with the matching HLA type, the HLA type of each donor mattered for the analysis. Study-wide findings and limitations: The ex vivo response was dominated by HLA-C-restricted CMV-specific TCR beta clonotypes, which also provided the single most frequent clonotype in two of eight donors. In both this cohort and an independent cohort of 352 donors, the cumulative frequency of public TCR beta family members distinguished carriers of CMV infection plus the relevant HLA type.

This clonotype was picked up many times. Its antigen is currently not known. Within one base of it there is no much larger clone, and no base qualities were kept. TCRdb records Illumina HiSeq 1500 as the sequencer. TCRdb reran the public reads through fastp at Q25 and MiXCR, keeping productive beta chains. Rows with one shared CDR3 protein collapse into an entry with the most common genes and DNA. The sample table holds around 740,000 distinct CDR3 sequences, of which under 40% were seen once. The ten largest clones capture 2.5% to 3% of the sample. Input material: PBMCs. The source of this sequence is a human donor in good health (CMV status not recorded). Some clones in this sample may be carry-over from other donors' samples.

CDR3 protein: CASSLNQREGYEQYF. DNA sequence: TGTGCCAGCAGCTTAAACCAGCGGGAGGGCTACGAGCAGTACTTC. Recombination linked TRBV7-8 to TRBJ2-7, with TRBD2 identical over 10 junction bases. Measured from the cysteine to the phenylalanine, the CDR3 is 15 residues long. Only the CDR3 portion is preserved as DNA: 45 bases, with reading frame beginning at the first base. V lost 2 bases and J lost 3 bases, and the count of bases not matched to a germline gene is 4. CDR1 and CDR2, per the germline V gene, are SGHVS and FQNEAQ.